This T cell receptor (beta chain) is from a study of T cell clonality in common variable immunodeficiency. Assay: immunoSEQ multiplex PCR; the TCRdb copy retains only in-frame clones and omits some. The sample holds fewer than 55,000 clones, and no clone turns up only once. This clone was seen at least ten times. Read coverage stops 3 residues before the CDR3 terminus; the germline J gene supplies the remainder. The V and J ends lost 5 bases and 5 bases, in that order; junction bases with no gene match: 5. The CDR3 length is 13 residues. Germline V gene data show CDR1 as KGHSH and CDR2 as LQKENI. The sequencing input was peripheral blood mononuclear cells. This TCR derives from a person aged 18 to 75 in good health. J is TRBJ2-7 and V is TRBV18; 8 bases map to TRBD2. The CDR3 bases that were read are TGTGCCAGCTCAGGAGCGGGAGAAAACGAG. Protein product: CASSGAGENE. The entire CDR3 sequence reads CASSGAGENEQYF.